This note documents a single T cell receptor (beta chain) sequence. What it binds is unknown. The data were taken from a study of T cell responses to AZD1222 COVID-19 vaccine. The V end lost 5 bases, the J end lost 2 bases, and 7 bases lay between the germline ends. The CDR3 spans 12 residues. Germline values: CDR1 SEHNR, CDR2 FQNEAQ (reference sequence). Sequencing was performed with immunoSEQ multiplex PCR; in TCRdb, only in-frame clones are kept and a portion is missing. The sample has 110,000 to 150,000 clones, over 85% seen once. Study findings and constraints: Seropositive status at baseline applied to only six AZD1222 recipients.

V is TRBV7-9 and J is TRBJ2-7; D ambiguous. The sample here was peripheral blood, taken on day 0 of AZD1222 vaccination. This receptor was taken from an adult in good health. CDR3: CASSITPYEQYF. CDR3 nucleotides: TGTGCCAGCAGCATTACCCCCTACGAGCAGTACTTC. Full variable domain (outside the CDR3, taken from reference TRBV7-9 and TRBJ2-7): DTGVSQNPRHKITKRGQNVTFRCDPISEHNRLYWYRQTLGQGPEFLTYFQNEAQLEKSRLLSDRFSAERPKGSFSTLEIQRTEQGDSAMYLCASSITPYEQYFGPGTRLTVT.